The 20 T cell receptor beta chains below were found in one sample sequenced in a study of T cell changes during pregnancy in multiple sclerosis. Using immunoSEQ multiplex PCR, the repertoire was profiled, and TCRdb retains in-frame clones only, with some absent. The profile shows approximately 61,000 clones, around 90% of them singletons. The specimen comprised peripheral blood, sampled in the first trimester of pregnancy. The source is a female donor with multiple sclerosis, enrolled in a pregnancy study.

The V and J genes are TRBV25-1 and TRBJ1-2; the match to TRBD1 covers 7 bases. Germline CDR1 and CDR2: MGHDK and SYGVNS. After removal of 8 bases from V and 7 bases from J, the junction contained 4 bases not matched to a gene. The CDR3 covers 11 residues. CDR3 DNA: TGTGCCAGCGGAGGGGGCTCTGGCTACACCTTC. Translating gives CASGGGSGYTF.

V is TRBV7-3 and J is TRBJ2-2, with 10 bases aligning to TRBD2. The germline gives CDR1 SGHTA, CDR2 FQGTGA. This CDR3 is built from 15 residues. Trimming removed 6 bases from V and 3 bases from J; junction bases left unmatched: 4. The CDR3 coding sequence is TGTGCCAGCAGAACCGGGACTAGCGACACCGGGGAGCTGTTTTTT. As protein: CASRTGTSDTGELFF.

This clone was seen once. The chain recombines TRBV6-1 with TRBJ2-7; the match to TRBD1 covers 10 bases. J was trimmed by 3 bases and V by 5 bases; bases with no gene match: 4. The germline V gene has CDR1 MNHNS and CDR2 SASEGT. CDR3 length: 14 amino acids. In DNA form, the CDR3 reads TGTGCCAGCAGTATGGGACAGGGGCGCTACGAGCAGTACTTC. Translation: CASSMGQGRYEQYF.

For the CDR3, the DNA is TGTGCCAGCAGACGGGACAGGGTATGGGACGAGCAGTACTTC. Translation gives CASRRDRVWDEQYF. The V call is TRBV27, the J call TRBJ2-7, with 9 bases fitting TRBD1. The V gene end was trimmed by 6 bases and the J gene end by 5 bases; junction bases not matched to a gene: 8. Germline V gene lookup returns CDR1 MNHEY and CDR2 SMNVEV (reference sequence). The CDR3 sequence is 14 residues long.

This clone was seen at least ten times. The rearrangement joins TRBV27 to TRBJ1-4; 7 nucleotides match TRBD1. Germline loops: CDR1 MNHEY, CDR2 SMNVEV (reference sequence). V shed 2 bases, J shed 7 bases, and the junction held 4 bases outside the gene matches. The CDR3 contains 14 residues. This chain's CDR3 is CASSLTTGSEKLFF. In DNA form, the CDR3 reads TGTGCCAGCAGTTTAACGACAGGGAGTGAAAAACTGTTTTTT.

The V call is TRBV11-2, the J call TRBJ2-1, with a tentative D call TRBD2 (5 bases). Trimming took 5 bases from V and 5 from J, leaving 16 bases between them. The CDR3 has 15 residues. Germline lookup yields CDR1 SGHAT and CDR2 FQNNGV. CDR3 amino acids: CASSASVSGHNEQFF. In nucleotides, the CDR3 is TGTGCCAGCAGCGCCTCAGTGAGCGGTCACAATGAGCAGTTCTTC.

The chain links TRBV7-2 to TRBJ2-3, with D possibly being TRBD2 (6 bases). The CDR3 is made up of 15 amino acids. V gave up 5 bases and J gave up 3 bases, with 15 bases separating them. Looked up from germline, CDR1 is SGHTA and CDR2 is FQGNSA. The CDR3 sequence is CASSPWGDRTDTQYF. DNA for the CDR3: TGTGCCAGCAGCCCATGGGGGGATAGGACAGATACGCAGTATTTT.

This clone came up once. The chain links TRBV5-1 to TRBJ2-4; D remains unclear. This CDR3 has 15 residues. Germline assignment: CDR1 SGHRS and CDR2 YFSETQ. Trimming cost V 0 bases and J 4 bases, with 11 bases left between them. CDR3 sequence reads: CASSLDEPGKNIQYF. The DNA for the CDR3 is TGCGCCAGCAGCTTGGATGAGCCGGGTAAAAACATTCAGTACTTC.

The chain carries TRBV29-1 and TRBJ1-2; no clear D. This CDR3 contains 13 residues. V was shortened by 0 bases and J by 6 bases, with 11 bases between the two germline ends. CDR1 and CDR2 from the germline V gene are SQVTM and ANQGSEA. The CDR3 DNA reads as TGCAGCGTTGAAGATCAGGAGGTAAATGGCTACACCTTC. Its protein is CSVEDQEVNGYTF.

The chain is built from TRBV27 and TRBJ2-7, with TRBD2 identical over 8 bases. V shed 2 bases, J shed 3 bases, and the junction held 3 bases outside the gene matches. The V gene's germline CDR1 is MNHEY and CDR2 SMNVEV (reference sequence). The CDR3 contains 14 residues. CDR3 loop: CASSLRGGLYEQYF. DNA for the CDR3: TGTGCCAGCAGTTTACGGGGGGGACTCTACGAGCAGTACTTC.

The V gene is TRBV7-3, the J gene TRBJ2-1, with 9 bases matching TRBD2. V was clipped by 5 bases and J by 7 bases; unmatched bases: 9. CDR1 and CDR2 (germline): SGHTA, FQGTGA. This CDR3 is built from 15 residues. CDR3 in DNA: TGTGCCAGCAGCAAAATAGCGGGAGCGTTGAATGAGCAGTTCTTC. This gives the protein CASSKIAGALNEQFF.

The rearrangement uses TRBV19 and TRBJ2-7; D is perhaps TRBD1 (5 bases). Germline V gene data show CDR1 as LNHDA and CDR2 as SQIVND (reference sequence). This CDR3 is 11 amino acids long. Trimming removed 11 bases from V and 0 bases from J, with 8 bases in between. The CDR3 spells CASGISYEQYF. CDR3 nucleotide sequence: TGTGCCTCAGGGATCTCCTACGAGCAGTACTTC.

This sequence joins TRBV5-6 and TRBJ2-7, with D possibly matching TRBD1 (5 bases). The length of the CDR3 is 13 residues. V was pared by 4 bases and J by 3 bases, with 11 bases between. CDR1 is SGHDT, CDR2 YYEEEE, per germline. In nucleotides, the CDR3 is TGTGCCAGCAGCCCCGGACATCTCTACGAGCAGTACTTC. This translates into CASSPGHLYEQYF.

The chain links TRBV5-4 to TRBJ2-3; TRBD2 matches 11 bases. Trimming cost V 2 bases and J 2 bases; bases outside gene matches: 4. The CDR3 consists of 16 residues. Germline V gene data show CDR1 as SGHNT and CDR2 as YYREEE (reference sequence). CDR3 coding DNA: TGTGCCAGCAGCTTCCGACTAGCGGGGAACACAGATACGCAGTATTTT. Its translation is CASSFRLAGNTDTQYF. The complete variable domain, with remaining parts taken from reference TRBV5-4 and TRBJ2-3, reads ETGVTQSPTHLIKTRGQQVTLRCSSQSGHNTVSWYQQALGQGPQFIFQYYREEENGRGNFPPRFSGLQFPNYSSELNVNALELDDSALYLCASSFRLAGNTDTQYFGPGTRLTVL.

V is TRBV2 and J is TRBJ2-7, with D maybe TRBD2 (6 bases). CDR3 length equals 14 residues. V was trimmed by 2 bases and J by 5 bases, leaving 13 bases between them. Germline V gives CDR1 SNHLY, CDR2 FYNNEI. CDR3 in amino acids: CASSEFAGINEQYF. For the CDR3, the DNA is TGTGCCAGCAGTGAATTTGCGGGGATCAACGAGCAGTACTTC.

This chain uses TRBV5-1 with TRBJ2-7; 10 bases fit TRBD2. CDR1 and CDR2 from the germline V gene are SGHRS and YFSETQ. The trim removed 4 bases at V and 1 base at J, leaving 5 bases unmatched. The CDR3 length is 15 residues. The CDR3 DNA reads TGCGCCAGCAGCCCGACTAGCGGGTCGTCCTACGAGCAGTACTTC. Protein sequence: CASSPTSGSSYEQYF.

The chain carries TRBV5-4 and TRBJ2-7; D not resolved. The V gene lost 0 bases and the J gene lost 6 bases, with 7 bases spanning the gap. Germline CDR1 is SGHNT and CDR2 is YYREEE (reference sequence). The length of the CDR3 is 12 residues. The CDR3 reads CASSLGWSEQYF. The CDR3 coding sequence is TGTGCCAGCAGCTTGGGGTGGAGCGAGCAGTACTTC.

This chain uses TRBV18 with TRBJ2-2; possibly TRBD2 for D (6 bases). The CDR3 spans 15 residues. V was clipped by 3 bases and J by 6 bases, with 14 bases between them. Per germline, CDR1 KGHSH and CDR2 LQKENI. CDR3 loop: CASSPATGEAGELFF. Here the CDR3 DNA reads TGTGCCAGCTCACCTGCTACCGGGGAGGCCGGGGAGCTGTTTTTT.

The rearrangement links TRBV27 to TRBJ2-1, with 7 bases that match TRBD2. Germline V CDR1 and CDR2: MNHEY, SMNVEV (reference sequence). The V segment lost 0 bases and the J segment 2 bases; nucleotides outside the gene matches: 1. The CDR3 is made up of 15 amino acids. The CDR3 here is CASSLSAGPYNEQFF. CDR3 DNA: TGTGCCAGCAGTTTATCAGCGGGACCCTACAATGAGCAGTTCTTC.

The chain uses TRBV6-5 and TRBJ2-3; D is possibly TRBD2 (6 bases). This CDR3 is built from 16 residues. From germline, CDR1 is MNHEY and CDR2 SVGAGI. V was shortened by 0 bases and J by 4 bases, with 14 bases between the two germline ends. Written as DNA, the CDR3 is TGTGCCAGCAGTTACTCGGCTAGGAGGGGCTCAGATACGCAGTATTTT. Its protein product is CASSYSARRGSDTQYF.